This record covers a single TCR beta chain. What it recognizes is unknown. The entry originates in a study of T cells after yellow fever vaccination. Study context: Fractions containing few cells were prepared with SMART-Seq v4 Ultra Low Input.

The CDR3 runs 19 residues. From germline, CDR1 is SEHNR and CDR2 FQNEAQ (reference sequence). J gave up 4 bases and V 5 bases, and 20 bases lay outside the gene matches. Conversion of TCR transcripts into cDNA relied on 5'RACE template switching, which added a universal primer site and UMIs. TCRdb passed the 5' RACE reads through MiXCR, listing each CDR3 protein once. The data show more than 200,000 distinct CDR3 sequences, about 3.5% seen once. Study-wide results and caveats: Although the secondary response was weaker, it peaked faster, at day 5 versus 15. Subsequent to the booster, the majority of primary-vaccination clones reappeared (about 97% CD4, around 85% CD8).

This clonotype was sampled from a man younger than 35 who received the YFV17D yellow fever vaccine. Sequenced here: PBMCs, sampled 15 days after the yellow fever booster vaccination. The gene calls are TRBV7-9 and TRBJ2-3; 8 nucleotides agree with TRBD1. The CDR3 sequence is CASSLAVGLDREIADTQYF. In nucleotides, the CDR3 is TGTGCCAGCAGCCTCGCGGTGGGGTTGGACAGGGAGATTGCAGATACGCAGTATTTT.